These T cell receptor beta chains were read from a single sample in a study of blood T cells in healthy people across ages. Using its own MiXCR run on the 5' RACE reads, TCRdb lists one record per CDR3 protein. The table has about 1.4 million distinct CDR3 sequences, approximately 59% seen once. The sample consisted of blood. The receptors here all came from a man aged 18 to 35 in good health. Both conserved end residues are part of each CDR3. The order of the fields is J gene, V gene, D gene, clone size, CDR3 DNA, CDR3 protein. D genes are given only for firm matches. Clone size is given for some rows only: seen once, a few or many times, or a class if the clone is expanded.

TRBJ1-6,TRBV6-2/TRBV6-3,.,.,TGTGCCAGCATTCACACCGCCTCGGGGGGAGGCAATTCACCCCTCCACTTT,CASIHTASGGGNSPLHF
TRBJ2-1,TRBV27,.,few,TGTGCCGTACGAGTACCCTACAATGAGCAGTTCTTC,CAVRVPYNEQFF
TRBJ2-5,TRBV7-9,.,few,TGTGCCAGTAGCCCGAAGGGTCCTAGGGATCAAGAGACCCAGTACTTC,CASSPKGPRDQETQYF
TRBJ1-2,TRBV6-5,.,.,TGTGCCAGCTCAGGGACCGGGGCTTTGAACACCTTC,CASSGTGALNTF
TRBJ2-7,TRBV25-1,.,.,TGTGCCAGCAGTGAGTTAGGCCCCGAGCAGTACTTC,CASSELGPEQYF
TRBJ2-4,TRBV20-1,.,.,TGCAGTGCTAGCCCGACAGGCCGACTTCAAAACATTCAGTACTTC,CSASPTGRLQNIQYF
TRBJ2-7,TRBV6-1,.,few,TGTGCCAGCAATAACTCTCCCACCGTCTACGAGCAGTACTTC,CASNNSPTVYEQYF
TRBJ2-5,TRBV9,TRBD2,few,TGTGCCGGCAGCGTAGGGCGGGGGGCGAGAGGGGAGACCCAGTACTTC,CAGSVGRGARGETQYF
TRBJ2-1,TRBV20-1,TRBD1,.,TGCAGTGCTAGAGATGGGACAGGGGCCTTCTCCTACAATGAGCAGTTCTTC,CSARDGTGAFSYNEQFF
TRBJ2-7,TRBV20-1,.,.,TGCAGTGCTAGAGATGTCGCGTCGCAACTTTACGAGCAGTACTTC,CSARDVASQLYEQYF
TRBJ2-7,TRBV16,.,.,TGTGCCAGCAACCAAAGGCTGGGAGACGAGCAGTACTTC,CASNQRLGDEQYF